This TCR beta chain is from a study of T-cell memory formation after mild COVID-19. The overall study: The two donors had largely donor-specific TCR clusters. Whole-study results and caveats: Those CD4+ clones that contracted were mainly in CM and EM (CD8+ ones in EMRA). Later expanders leaned toward CD4+, whereas clones contracting from day 15 to 85 were balanced CD4/CD8.

Via MiXCR, TCRdb re-called the 5' RACE reads, giving one row per CDR3 protein. The sample holds some 110,000 distinct CDR3 sequences, over 15% seen once. On this clonotype: What it recognizes is unknown.

The source is an adult woman who had mild COVID-19 (a few samples of this study predate the infection). Cell type and time point are not known. Sequenced input: PBMCs or a T cell subset sorted from them (not recorded which).

DNA for the CDR3: TGTGCCACCAGCAGCGACAGGGGTGTCACTGAAGCTTTCTTT. Protein: CATSSDRGVTEAFF. The chain couples TRBV15 to TRBJ1-1; 8 bases map to TRBD1. CDR1 LNHNV and CDR2 YYDKDF come from the germline V gene (reference sequence). The CDR3 is 14 amino acids. V was clipped by 3 bases and J by 4 bases; unmatched bases: 4.